Listed here are 32 T cell receptor beta chains from one sample, sequenced in a study of shared clonotypes between healthy human individuals. The protocol was immunoSEQ multiplex PCR, while the TCRdb copy is restricted to in-frame clones and leaves out a portion. The data contain roughly 520,000 clones, approximately 95% of them singletons. Source material: naive CD4+ T cells sorted from blood. Subset here: CD45RA+ positively selected. The source of these receptors is a woman in her twenties or thirties in good health.

This chain uses TRBV7-9 with TRBJ1-2; TRBD1 might be the D (6 bases). Trimming stripped 4 bases from V and 0 bases from J, with 9 bases between. Germline-derived CDR1 and CDR2 are SEHNR and FQNEAQ (reference sequence). This CDR3 is 14 amino acids long. The CDR3 loop is CASSSQGTNYGYTF. CDR3 bases: TGTGCCAGCAGCTCTCAGGGGACTAACTATGGCTACACCTTC.

The chain recombines TRBV19 with TRBJ1-1; 9 bases are shared with TRBD1. CDR1 LNHDA and CDR2 SQIVND come from the germline V gene (reference sequence). After removal of 6 bases from V and 4 bases from J, the junction contained 3 bases not matched to a gene. This CDR3 comprises 13 residues. The CDR3 is CASRGQGGTEAFF. CDR3 DNA: TGTGCCAGTAGGGGACAGGGTGGCACTGAAGCTTTCTTT. Complete variable domain (other parts from reference TRBV19 and TRBJ1-1): DGGITQSPKYLFRKEGQNVTLSCEQNLNHDAMYWYRQDPGQGLRLIYYSQIVNDFQKGDIAEGYSVSREKKESFPLTVTSAQKNPTAFYLCASRGQGGTEAFFGQGTRLTVV.

The chain combines TRBV14 with TRBJ2-1, with TRBD2 identical over 9 bases. CDR1 and CDR2 from the germline V gene are SGHDN and FVKESK. The length of the CDR3 is 14 residues. With V trimmed by 0 bases and J by 10 bases, 4 bases remained unmatched. The CDR3 loop reads CASSQDWSGGEQFF. CDR3 coding DNA: TGTGCCAGCAGCCAAGATTGGAGCGGGGGGGAGCAGTTCTTC.

The rearrangement joins TRBV5-1 to TRBJ2-7; TRBD1 matches 10 bases. The V and J ends lost 3 bases and 2 bases, in that order; junction bases with no gene match: 5. Germline V gives CDR1 SGHRS, CDR2 YFSETQ. The CDR3 extends over 15 amino acids. In DNA form, the CDR3 reads TGCGCCAGCAGCTCCGACAGGGGGCCCCCCTACGAGCAGTACTTC. Its protein product is CASSSDRGPPYEQYF.

The chain recombines TRBV9 with TRBJ1-2; D uncertain. V lost 7 bases and J 6 bases, leaving 4 bases between the germline ends. The CDR3 length is 9 residues. CDR1 and CDR2 (germline): SGDLS, YYNGEE. The CDR3 sequence is CASGDGYTF. In nucleotides, the CDR3 is TGTGCCAGCGGGGATGGCTACACCTTC.

In nucleotides, the CDR3 is TGTGCCAGCAGCTTACTAGCGCGAGGGACCGGGGAGCTGTTTTTT. Encoded protein: CASSLLARGTGELFF. The chain carries TRBV5-8 and TRBJ2-2; 7 bases map to TRBD2. The CDR3 is 15 amino acids. The ends lost 2 bases at V and 5 bases at J; junction bases unmatched: 6. Germline CDR1 reads SGHTS; CDR2 reads YDEGEE.

J is TRBJ1-4 and V is TRBV2, with unresolved D. There are 13 residues in the CDR3. The V end lost 8 bases, the J end lost 5 bases, and 12 bases lay between the germline ends. CDR1 and CDR2 from the germline V gene are SNHLY and FYNNEI. CDR3 residues: CASDEGWNEKLFF. CDR3 sequence (DNA): TGTGCCAGCGATGAGGGATGGAATGAAAAACTGTTTTTT.

The rearrangement links TRBV11-2 to TRBJ2-5; D is unclear. Trimming pared 1 base from V and 1 base from J, leaving 7 bases between. The CDR3 is made up of 14 amino acids. Germline V gives CDR1 SGHAT, CDR2 FQNNGV. The CDR3 sequence is CASSLGSIQETQYF. The CDR3 DNA reads as TGTGCCAGCAGCTTAGGGTCGATCCAAGAGACCCAGTACTTC. The full variable domain, rest sourced from reference TRBV11-2 and TRBJ2-5, is EAGVAQSPRYKIIEKRQSVAFWCNPISGHATLYWYQQILGQGPKLLIQFQNNGVVDDSQLPKDRFSAERLKGVDSTLKIQPAKLEDSAVYLCASSLGSIQETQYFGPGTRLLVL.

The chain links TRBV6-5 to TRBJ2-3; TRBD2 aligns across 7 bases. Germline V lookup: CDR1 MNHEY, CDR2 SVGAGI. The CDR3 extends over 15 amino acids. V shed 0 bases, J shed 6 bases, and the junction held 6 bases outside the gene matches. The DNA for the CDR3 is TGTGCCAGCAGTTACTCGTTGGCGGGAGTGGATACGCAGTATTTT. Translating it yields CASSYSLAGVDTQYF.

The rearrangement links TRBV28 to TRBJ2-7; D is unclear. Trimming shortened V by 6 bases and J by 1 base, and 10 bases separated the two germline ends. From germline, CDR1 is MDHEN and CDR2 SYDVKM. The CDR3 sequence is 13 residues long. This chain's CDR3 is CASSSESSYEQYF. CDR3 nucleotide sequence: TGTGCCAGCAGCTCTGAGTCTTCCTACGAGCAGTACTTC.

In this sample, this clone turned up once. The J gene is TRBJ1-5, the V gene TRBV6-1, with D tentatively TRBD1 (6 bases). Trimming stripped 2 bases from V and 2 bases from J, with 7 bases between. The CDR3 consists of 14 residues. Germline values: CDR1 MNHNS, CDR2 SASEGT. As DNA, the CDR3 is TGTGCCAGCAGTGAACACAGGGGCAATCAGCCCCAGCATTTT. Translated, it gives CASSEHRGNQPQHF.

The chain couples TRBV10-1 to TRBJ2-7; D possibly matches TRBD1 or TRBD2 (5 bases each). V was clipped by 8 bases and J by 0 bases, with 14 bases between them. The CDR3 extends over 14 amino acids. Per germline, CDR1 WNHNN and CDR2 SYGVQD (reference sequence). CDR3 DNA sequence: TGCGCCAGCGGAGACAGTACTAGCTCCTACGAGCAGTACTTC. Translating it yields CASGDSTSSYEQYF.

The chain carries TRBV7-2 and TRBJ2-7; a possible D gene is TRBD1 (6 bases). V dropped 7 bases and J dropped 5 bases, with 18 bases sitting between them. The CDR3 has 14 amino acids. Germline V gene sequence: CDR1 SGHTA, CDR2 FQGNSA. The CDR3 spells CASKQGGLADEQYF. The CDR3 DNA sequence: TGTGCCAGCAAACAGGGTGGGTTGGCAGACGAGCAGTACTTC.

The chain combines TRBV10-1 with TRBJ1-5; D is unresolved. V dropped 2 bases and J dropped 4 bases, with 9 bases sitting between them. The CDR3 runs 14 residues. The germline CDR1 and CDR2 sequences are WNHNN and SYGVQD (reference sequence). The CDR3 sequence is CASSEGSANQPQHF. DNA for the CDR3: TGCGCCAGCAGTGAGGGGTCAGCTAATCAGCCCCAGCATTTT.

V is TRBV11-2 and J is TRBJ1-1, with D tentatively TRBD1 (6 bases). Trimming left V 0 bases short and J 3 bases short, with 11 bases between. The V gene's germline CDR1 is SGHAT and CDR2 FQNNGV. The CDR3 is 15 residues long. As DNA, the CDR3 is TGTGCCAGCAGCTTAGATGGGGGCCCGGACACTGAAGCTTTCTTT. Residues: CASSLDGGPDTEAFF.

The CDR3 protein is CASSFAGGQGTGEQYF. The CDR3 region has the DNA TGTGCCAGCAGCTTCGCGGGGGGGCAGGGGACGGGTGAGCAGTACTTC. This chain joins TRBV5-4 and TRBJ2-7; the match to TRBD2 covers 9 bases. CDR1 is SGHNT and CDR2 is YYREEE in the germline V gene (reference sequence). The junction had 13 bases not matched to a gene; V was cut back by 2 bases and J by 7 bases. This CDR3 spans 16 amino acids.

This rearrangement joins TRBV5-1 to TRBJ2-1; D is ambiguous. V was trimmed by 0 bases and J by 0 bases, leaving 10 bases between them. The CDR3 contains 16 residues. Germline lookup yields CDR1 SGHRS and CDR2 YFSETQ. The CDR3 loop reads CASSLVPERSYNEQFF. The DNA for the CDR3 is TGCGCCAGCAGCTTGGTCCCTGAACGCTCCTACAATGAGCAGTTCTTC.

CDR3 residues: CASNSLDRVRYGYTF. CDR3 in DNA: TGTGCCAGCAATTCTTTGGACAGGGTGAGATATGGCTACACCTTC. The chain is built from TRBV19 and TRBJ1-2; the match to TRBD1 covers 8 bases. The germline V gene has CDR1 LNHDA and CDR2 SQIVND (reference sequence). The V segment lost 9 bases and the J segment 5 bases; nucleotides outside the gene matches: 14. The length of the CDR3 is 15 residues.

The chain links TRBV7-8 to TRBJ2-7; TRBD2 might be the D (6 bases). This CDR3 is built from 14 residues. Trimming pared 8 bases from V and 2 bases from J, leaving 16 bases between. The V gene's germline CDR1 is SGHVS and CDR2 FQNEAQ. The DNA of the CDR3 is TGTGCCAGCCACCCCGGGGCGGGGACCTACGAGCAGTACTTC. This sequence encodes CASHPGAGTYEQYF. Full variable domain (rest looked up from reference TRBV7-8 and TRBJ2-7): GAGVSQSPRYKVAKRGQDVALRCDPISGHVSLFWYQQALGQGPEFLTYFQNEAQLDKSGLPSDRFFAERPEGSVSTLKIQRTQQEDSAVYLCASHPGAGTYEQYFGPGTRLTVT.

This rearrangement joins TRBV18 to TRBJ1-3, with unresolved D. Germline values: CDR1 KGHSH, CDR2 LQKENI. This CDR3 is built from 14 residues. Between the trimmed V and J ends, which lost 3 bases and 3 bases, there was a span of 9 bases. CDR3 amino acids: CASSPGDYGNTIYF. The CDR3, as DNA: TGTGCCAGCTCACCCGGCGACTATGGAAACACCATATATTTT.

This chain uses TRBV29-1 with TRBJ2-7, with a tentative D call TRBD2 (5 bases). The V and J ends lost 4 bases and 3 bases respectively, with 13 bases between them. The CDR3 spans 13 residues. CDR1 SQVTM and CDR2 ANQGSEA come from the germline V gene. Here the CDR3 reads CSVGGGAFYEQYF. In DNA, the CDR3 is TGCAGCGTTGGTGGAGGAGCCTTCTACGAGCAGTACTTC.

The chain recombines TRBV7-2 with TRBJ2-7; no clear D. The germline V gene encodes CDR1 SGHTA and CDR2 FQGNSA. V was trimmed by 0 bases and J by 3 bases, leaving 6 bases between them. This CDR3 is built from 13 residues. In DNA, the CDR3 is TGTGCCAGCAGCTTAGCGGCCGGCTACGAGCAGTACTTC. Its translation: CASSLAAGYEQYF. Full variable domain (rest looked up from reference TRBV7-2 and TRBJ2-7): GAGVSQSPSNKVTEKGKDVELRCDPISGHTALYWYRQSLGQGLEFLIYFQGNSAPDKSGLPSDRFSAERTGGSVSTLTIQRTQQEDSAVYLCASSLAAGYEQYFGPGTRLTVT.

The chain links TRBV6-1 to TRBJ2-2; possible D gene TRBD1, 5 bases. CDR1 and CDR2 from the germline V gene are MNHNS and SASEGT. This CDR3 has 13 residues. V lost 6 bases and J lost 4, with 9 bases in between. CDR3 bases: TGTGCCAGCAGACAGGCCACCACCGGGGAGCTGTTTTTT. It yields the protein CASRQATTGELFF.

The table lists this clone with a count of one. The chain joins TRBV11-2 to TRBJ2-1; 7 nucleotides match TRBD2. Trimming cost V 4 bases and J 12 bases; bases outside gene matches: 21. This CDR3 region has 17 residues. The germline CDR1 and CDR2 sequences are SGHAT and FQNNGV. CDR3 bases: TGTGCCAGCAGCTCCGCCCTAGTGGCGGGAGCCCCCAAGGGGCAGTTCTTC. Translating it yields CASSSALVAGAPKGQFF.

This chain joins TRBV11-2 and TRBJ2-7; D possibly corresponds to TRBD1 (5 bases). Germline V CDR1 and CDR2: SGHAT, FQNNGV. The CDR3 extends over 15 amino acids. V was trimmed by 1 base and J by 0 bases, leaving 10 bases between them. The CDR3 bases are TGTGCCAGCAGCTTAGTACAGGTCAGCTCCTACGAGCAGTACTTC. Its protein product is CASSLVQVSSYEQYF.

This clone was seen a few times. This chain connects TRBV30 to TRBJ1-1; D is possibly TRBD1 (5 bases). V was trimmed by 4 bases and J by 0 bases, leaving 12 bases between them. Germline assignment: CDR1 GTSNPN and CDR2 SVGIG (reference sequence). The CDR3 spans 14 residues. CDR3 amino acids: CAWMLGGVNTEAFF. The CDR3 DNA follows: TGTGCCTGGATGCTGGGGGGAGTGAACACTGAAGCTTTCTTT.

The chain combines TRBV28 with TRBJ2-7; no firm D call. This CDR3 has 13 residues. Germline assignment: CDR1 MDHEN and CDR2 SYDVKM. The V gene lost 5 bases and the J gene lost 4 bases, with 12 bases spanning the gap. CDR3: CASSPEPRYEQYF. Here the CDR3 DNA reads TGTGCCAGCAGTCCCGAGCCTCGTTACGAGCAGTACTTC. Full variable domain (missing parts from reference TRBV28 and TRBJ2-7): DVKVTQSSRYLVKRTGEKVFLECVQDMDHENMFWYRQDPGLGLRLIYFSYDVKMKEKGDIPEGYSVSREKKERFSLILESASTNQTSMYLCASSPEPRYEQYFGPGTRLTVT.

This chain links TRBV15 with TRBJ2-7, with a tentative D call TRBD1 (6 bases). The CDR3 sequence is 15 residues long. V was shortened by 0 bases and J by 6 bases, with 15 bases between the two germline ends. CDR1 is LNHNV and CDR2 is YYDKDF in the germline V gene (reference sequence). Here the CDR3 DNA reads TGTGCCACCAGCAGAGATTCCGTCAGAGGGGGCGAGCAGTACTTC. Protein: CATSRDSVRGGEQYF.

The gene calls are TRBV11-3 and TRBJ1-1; D perhaps matches TRBD1 (5 bases). This CDR3 spans 15 amino acids. The germline V and J ends were trimmed by 1 base and 4 bases, with 13 bases remaining between them. Germline CDR1 SGHNT, CDR2 YENEEA. Here the CDR3 DNA reads TGTGCCAGCAGCTTAGGTGGGGGACTAAGCACTGAAGCTTTCTTT. This gives the protein CASSLGGGLSTEAFF.

This clone has a single count. The J gene is TRBJ2-7, the V gene TRBV11-3; 13 positions agree with TRBD2. CDR1 is SGHNT and CDR2 is YENEEA in the germline V gene. The CDR3 consists of 16 residues. The V segment lost 4 bases and the J segment 3 bases; nucleotides outside the gene matches: 6. CDR3 region: CASSSEGTSGVYEQYF. The CDR3 DNA follows: TGTGCCAGCAGCTCCGAAGGGACTAGCGGGGTCTACGAGCAGTACTTC.

The chain couples TRBV5-6 to TRBJ1-1; D is undetermined. CDR1 and CDR2 from the germline V gene are SGHDT and YYEEEE. This CDR3 is 13 amino acids long. With 4 bases removed from V and 1 base from J, the gap between germline ends came to 8 bases. CDR3 protein: CASSPVGNTEAFF. CDR3 nucleotide sequence: TGTGCCAGCAGCCCCGTAGGGAACACTGAAGCTTTCTTT. The full variable domain, completed using reference TRBV5-6 and TRBJ1-1, is DAGVTQSPTHLIKTRGQQVTLRCSPKSGHDTVSWYQQALGQGPQFIFQYYEEEERQRGNFPDRFSGHQFPNYSSELNVNALLLGDSALYLCASSPVGNTEAFFGQGTRLTVV.

A single count supports this clone. The V call is TRBV6-5, the J call TRBJ2-2, with 7 positions matching TRBD2. The CDR3 is 14 residues long. Trimming at V came to 6 bases and at J to 6 bases, leaving 7 bases not matched to a gene. Germline CDR1 is MNHEY and CDR2 is SVGAGI. The CDR3 DNA reads as TGTGCCAGCAGCAAGGGAGGGGTCTCCGGGGAGCTGTTTTTT. Encoded protein: CASSKGGVSGELFF.